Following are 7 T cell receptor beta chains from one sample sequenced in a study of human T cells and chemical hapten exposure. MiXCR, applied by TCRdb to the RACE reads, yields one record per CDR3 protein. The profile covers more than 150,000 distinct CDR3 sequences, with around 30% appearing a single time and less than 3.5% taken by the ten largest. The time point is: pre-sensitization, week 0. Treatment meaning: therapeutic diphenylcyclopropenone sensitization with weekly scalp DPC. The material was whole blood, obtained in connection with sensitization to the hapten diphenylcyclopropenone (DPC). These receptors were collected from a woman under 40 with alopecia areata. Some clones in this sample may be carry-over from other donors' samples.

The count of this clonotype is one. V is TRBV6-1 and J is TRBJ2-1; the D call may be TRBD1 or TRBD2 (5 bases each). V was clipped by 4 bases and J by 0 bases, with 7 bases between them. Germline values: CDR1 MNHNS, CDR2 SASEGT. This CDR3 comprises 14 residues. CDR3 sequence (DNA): TGTGCCAGCAGTGCGGGGACCTCCTACAATGAGCAGTTCTTC. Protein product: CASSAGTSYNEQFF.

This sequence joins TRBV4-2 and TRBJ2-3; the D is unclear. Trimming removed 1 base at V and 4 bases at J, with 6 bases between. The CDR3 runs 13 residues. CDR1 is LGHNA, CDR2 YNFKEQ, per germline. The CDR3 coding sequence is TGTGCCAGCAGCCAAGCCCAGTCAGATACGCAGTATTTT. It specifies CASSQAQSDTQYF.

DNA of the CDR3: TGTGCCAGCACTACAGGGGTGGAGGATGAGCAGTTCTTC. Amino acid sequence: CASTTGVEDEQFF. The chain couples TRBV12-3 or TRBV12-4 to TRBJ2-1, with TRBD1 matching 7 bases. The CDR3 has 13 residues. J lost 8 bases, V lost 7 bases, and 8 bases had no gene match.

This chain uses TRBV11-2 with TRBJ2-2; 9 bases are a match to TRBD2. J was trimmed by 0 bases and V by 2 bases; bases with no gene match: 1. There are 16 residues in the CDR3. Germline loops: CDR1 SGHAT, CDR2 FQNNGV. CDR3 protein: CASSLSSGANTGELFF. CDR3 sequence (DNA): TGTGCCAGCAGCTTATCTAGCGGGGCGAACACCGGGGAGCTGTTTTTT.

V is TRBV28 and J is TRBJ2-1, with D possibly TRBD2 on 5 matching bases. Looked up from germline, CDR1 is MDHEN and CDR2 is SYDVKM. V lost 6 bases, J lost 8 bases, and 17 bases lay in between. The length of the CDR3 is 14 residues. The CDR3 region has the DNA TGTGCCAGCAGCCGAATACGTGAGGGCGATGAGCAGTTCTTC. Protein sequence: CASSRIREGDEQFF.

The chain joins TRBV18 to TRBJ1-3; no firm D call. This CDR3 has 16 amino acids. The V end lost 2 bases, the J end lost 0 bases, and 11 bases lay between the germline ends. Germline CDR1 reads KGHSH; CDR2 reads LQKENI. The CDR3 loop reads CASSPSPASSGNTIYF. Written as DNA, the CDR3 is TGTGCCAGCTCACCATCACCGGCGAGCTCTGGAAACACCATATATTTT.

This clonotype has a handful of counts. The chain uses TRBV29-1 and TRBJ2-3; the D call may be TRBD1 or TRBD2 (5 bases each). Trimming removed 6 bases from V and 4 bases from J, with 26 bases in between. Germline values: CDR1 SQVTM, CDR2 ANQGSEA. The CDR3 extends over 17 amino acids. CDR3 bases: TGCAGCGTCGCCGGGGAGCTCGGGACCCATCCCGCAGATACGCAGTATTTT. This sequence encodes CSVAGELGTHPADTQYF.